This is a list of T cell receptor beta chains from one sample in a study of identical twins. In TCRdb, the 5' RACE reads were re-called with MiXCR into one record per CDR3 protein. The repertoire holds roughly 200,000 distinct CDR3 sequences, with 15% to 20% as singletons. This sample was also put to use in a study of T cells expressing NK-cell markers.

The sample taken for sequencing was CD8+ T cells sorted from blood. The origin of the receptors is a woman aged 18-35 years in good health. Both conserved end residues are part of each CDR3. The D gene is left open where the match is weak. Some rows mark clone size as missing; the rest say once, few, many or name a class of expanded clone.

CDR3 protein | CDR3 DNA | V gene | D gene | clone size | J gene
CASSEYAKVDSPLHF | TGTGCCAGCAGTGAATACGCGAAGGTGGATTCACCCCTCCACTTT | TRBV25-1 | . | . | TRBJ1-6
CSVSGPTYEQYF | TGCAGCGTATCCGGCCCTACCTACGAGCAGTACTTC | TRBV29-1 | . | . | TRBJ2-7
CASSDPLFVEQYF | TGTGCCAGCAGTGACCCGCTATTCGTGGAGCAGTACTTC | TRBV2 | . | . | TRBJ2-7
CASSYTGAPGELFF | TGCGCCAGCAGCTATACGGGGGCGCCCGGGGAGCTGTTTTTT | TRBV5-1 | . | few | TRBJ2-2
CASSLAEGSTEAFF | TGTGCCAGCAGCTTGGCCGAAGGGAGCACTGAAGCTTTCTTT | TRBV5-6 | . | . | TRBJ1-1
CAGLGQGTDTQYF | TGTGCCGGGCTAGGACAGGGCACAGATACGCAGTATTTT | TRBV2 | TRBD1 | few | TRBJ2-3
CASSLGSGGQYF | TGTGCCAGCAGTTTAGGGTCTGGCGGCCAGTACTTC | TRBV12-3/TRBV12-4 | . | . | TRBJ2-5
CASQEGTGLYEQYF | TGTGCCAGTCAAGAAGGGACAGGGCTCTACGAGCAGTACTTC | TRBV5-6 | TRBD1 | few | TRBJ2-7
CASSLGTFYNEQFF | TGTGCCAGTAGTCTCGGGACATTTTACAATGAGCAGTTCTTC | TRBV19 | . | few | TRBJ2-1
CASSQEQVRGREWLNEQYF | TGTGCCAGCAGCCAAGAACAGGTGCGTGGGCGGGAGTGGCTGAACGAGCAGTACTTC | TRBV3-1 | TRBD2 | many | TRBJ2-7
CASSRTPGLALNEQFF | TGTGCCAGCAGCCGAACCCCGGGACTAGCGTTGAATGAGCAGTTCTTC | TRBV6-1 | TRBD2 | few | TRBJ2-1
CASSPQGLVSDEQFF | TGTGCCAGCAGTCCACAGGGACTAGTTAGCGATGAGCAGTTCTTC | TRBV6-1 | TRBD2 | . | TRBJ2-1
CASSVEGLNTEAFF | TGTGCCAGCAGCGTAGAGGGACTGAACACTGAAGCTTTCTTT | TRBV9 | . | few | TRBJ1-1
CASSRSLEVLTNWETQYF | TGTGCCAGCAGCCGGAGCCTAGAAGTTTTGACGAATTGGGAGACCCAGTACTTC | TRBV7-6 | . | . | TRBJ2-5
CASSFRLAGDDEQYF | TGTGCCAGCAGCTTTAGACTAGCGGGAGATGACGAGCAGTACTTC | TRBV5-5 | TRBD2 | . | TRBJ2-7
CASSIGINEQFF | TGTGCCAGTAGTATAGGCATCAATGAGCAGTTCTTC | TRBV19 | . | few | TRBJ2-1
CASSPPGTDTGELFF | TGTGCCAGCAGCCCTCCCGGGACAGACACCGGGGAGCTGTTTTTT | TRBV12-3/TRBV12-4 | TRBD1 | . | TRBJ2-2